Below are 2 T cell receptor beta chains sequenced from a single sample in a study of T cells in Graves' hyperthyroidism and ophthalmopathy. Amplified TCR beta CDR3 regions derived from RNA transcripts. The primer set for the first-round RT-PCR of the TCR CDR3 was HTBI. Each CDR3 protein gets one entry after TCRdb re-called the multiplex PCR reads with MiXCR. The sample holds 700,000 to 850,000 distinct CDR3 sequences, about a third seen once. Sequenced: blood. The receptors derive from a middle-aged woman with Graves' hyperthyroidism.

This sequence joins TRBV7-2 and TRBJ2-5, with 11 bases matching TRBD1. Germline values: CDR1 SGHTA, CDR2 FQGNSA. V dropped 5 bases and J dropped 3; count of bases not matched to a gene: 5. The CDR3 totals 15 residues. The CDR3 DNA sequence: TGTGCCAGCAGCGAACCGGGACAGGGGGAAGAGACCCAGTACTTC. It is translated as CASSEPGQGEETQYF.

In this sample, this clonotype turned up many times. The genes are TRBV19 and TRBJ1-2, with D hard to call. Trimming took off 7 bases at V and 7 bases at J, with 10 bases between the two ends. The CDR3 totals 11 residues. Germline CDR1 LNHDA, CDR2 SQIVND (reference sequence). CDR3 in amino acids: CASISASGYTF. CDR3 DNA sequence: TGTGCCAGTATTAGCGCTTCTGGCTACACCTTC.